This T cell receptor (beta chain) originates from a study of T cells after yellow fever vaccination. The CDR3 extends over 15 amino acids. Trimming removed 2 bases from V and 3 bases from J, with 14 bases in between. The germline V gene encodes CDR1 SGHAT and CDR2 FQNNGV. A single record per CDR3 protein comes from TCRdb applying MiXCR to the 5' RACE reads. The repertoire holds a few hundred thousand distinct CDR3 sequences, roughly 6.2% seen once, with over 14% in the top ten. Study conclusions and caveats: At around 95% for CD4 and approximately 89% for CD8, most primary-vaccination clones showed up again after the booster.

This clonotype was seen a few times. Its specificity is unknown. The TCR was taken from a man aged 25-45 years who received the YFV17D yellow fever vaccine. V and J are TRBV11-2 and TRBJ2-7; D perhaps matches TRBD2 (5 bases). This specimen was PBMCs, taken 5 days after the yellow fever booster vaccination. CDR3 DNA: TGTGCCAGCAGCTTATCGACTACTTCCTTCTACGAGCAGTACTTC. As protein: CASSLSTTSFYEQYF.